This is a list of T cell receptor beta chains from one sample in a study of blood T cell repertoires in COVID-19. Clones were sequenced by immunoSEQ multiplex PCR, and TCRdb holds only the in-frame ones, with some missing. The sample consists of 30,000 to 40,000 clones, roughly three quarters of them appearing once. Sequenced sample: peripheral blood. The origin of the receptors is an older man with acute or convalescent COVID-19. Both conserved end residues are part of each CDR3.

J | V | length | CDR3
TRBJ2-1 | TRBV27 | 16 | CASSPDGLGRHNEQFF
TRBJ2-2 | TRBV4-2 | 17 | CASSRLPSGGNTGELFF
TRBJ2-1 | TRBV7-9 | 15 | CASTTGGGAHNEQFF
TRBJ2-3 | TRBV27 | 17 | CASRPNPAIWNTDTQYF
TRBJ1-1 | TRBV5-5 | 16 | CASSHKWAGGGTEAFF
TRBJ1-2 | TRBV14 | 15 | CASSKDRSGIYGYTF
TRBJ2-7 | TRBV6-1 | 13 | CASRKQGTHEQYF
TRBJ1-5 | TRBV6-1 | 16 | CASSEALGGGNQPQHF
TRBJ2-7 | TRBV10-3 | 13 | CAIGTGGSYEQYF
TRBJ2-7 | TRBV3-1/TRBV3-2 | 15 | CASSQDWTGHNEQYF
TRBJ2-7 | TRBV7-2 | 14 | CASSLYPVRYEQYF
TRBJ1-6 | TRBV7-2 | 12 | CASSNSNSPLHF
TRBJ1-5 | TRBV5-8 | 15 | CASSLRVGGNQPQHF
TRBJ1-5 | TRBV10-3 | 15 | CAISEGRVQNQPQHF
TRBJ1-2 | TRBV7-8 | 14 | CASSLAPSGYGYTF
TRBJ2-5 | TRBV5-4 | 15 | CASSFPAGRGETQYF
TRBJ2-7 | TRBV9 | 15 | CASSVAYGQLYEQYF
TRBJ1-1 | TRBV30 | 11 | CAWTVSSEAFF
TRBJ2-4 | TRBV3-1/TRBV3-2 | 15 | CASTLSGGAKNIQYF
TRBJ1-3 | TRBV28 | 14 | CASMVYDSGNTIYF
TRBJ2-2 | TRBV30 | 15 | CAWSVPRVRTGELFF
TRBJ2-7 | TRBV27 | 14 | CASRQSGPLDEQYF
TRBJ1-2 | TRBV30 | 13 | CAWSVSQGHGYTF
TRBJ1-1 | TRBV4-1 | 14 | CASSQWTVNTEAFF